The 21 T cell receptor beta chains in this list originate from one sample, sequenced in a study of cytomegalovirus exposure and HLA in healthy donors. The PCR contained 60 Vbeta and 13 Jbeta primers. The repertoire was sequenced with immunoSEQ multiplex PCR; TCRdb's copy has only in-frame clones and lacks some. The table shows roughly 190,000 clones, with 70% to 80% occurring only once. The sequenced sample consisted of PBMCs. All receptors come from a woman between 45 and 60 years old in good health and CMV-seronegative.

This sequence joins TRBV5-5 and TRBJ1-5; TRBD1 matches at 10 bases. The ends lost 4 bases at V and 9 bases at J; junction bases unmatched: 10. The CDR3 totals 15 residues. Germline assignment: CDR1 SGHKS and CDR2 YYEKEE (reference sequence). Here the CDR3 DNA reads TGTGCCAGCAGCGTCGGGGGACAGGGGATCTGGCCCCAGCATTTT. It codes for CASSVGGQGIWPQHF.

The count of this clone is one. The CDR3 nucleotides read TGTGCCAGCAGCACCACTAGCGGGGGACGTACGGGTGAGCAGTTCTTC. Its protein product is CASSTTSGGRTGEQFF. The chain uses TRBV7-9 and TRBJ2-1, with 11 bases that match TRBD2. After removal of 5 bases from V and 9 bases from J, the junction contained 12 bases not matched to a gene. There are 16 residues in the CDR3. Germline V lookup: CDR1 SEHNR, CDR2 FQNEAQ (reference sequence).

The chain links TRBV28 to TRBJ2-5, with TRBD2 matching over 14 bases. V was pared by 6 bases and J by 4 bases, with 4 bases of the junction left unmatched. CDR1 and CDR2 (germline): MDHEN, SYDVKM. The CDR3 length is 15 residues. CDR3 residues: CASSLGLAGGETQYF. CDR3 coding DNA: TGTGCCAGCAGCCTCGGACTAGCGGGAGGAGAGACCCAGTACTTC.

This clone was counted a few times. The chain couples TRBV14 to TRBJ1-1; TRBD1 matches at 8 bases. The CDR3 spans 16 residues. V lost 4 bases and J lost 1; bases outside the gene matches: 8. From germline, CDR1 is SGHDN and CDR2 FVKESK. The CDR3 sequence: CASSLTGVLQNTEAFF. CDR3 in DNA: TGTGCCAGCAGCCTGACAGGGGTATTACAGAACACTGAAGCTTTCTTT.

V gene TRBV6-1 combines with J gene TRBJ2-3; the D is unclear. The CDR3 totals 12 residues. Germline-derived CDR1 and CDR2 are MNHNS and SASEGT. Trimming took 5 bases from V and 2 from J, leaving 5 bases between them. CDR3 amino acids: CASSSITDTQYF. The CDR3, as DNA: TGTGCCAGCAGTAGCATCACAGATACGCAGTATTTT.

The chain links TRBV11-2 to TRBJ2-7, with 7 bases lining up with TRBD1. Per germline, CDR1 SGHAT and CDR2 FQNNGV. The J segment lost 3 bases and the V segment lost 3 bases, leaving 11 bases of the junction unmatched. CDR3 size: 16 residues. The CDR3 bases are TGTGCCAGCAGCTTCCTCGTCCCCAGGGGGAGCTACGAGCAGTACTTC. Its protein is CASSFLVPRGSYEQYF. The full variable domain, its missing parts supplied by reference TRBV11-2 and TRBJ2-7, is EAGVAQSPRYKIIEKRQSVAFWCNPISGHATLYWYQQILGQGPKLLIQFQNNGVVDDSQLPKDRFSAERLKGVDSTLKIQPAKLEDSAVYLCASSFLVPRGSYEQYFGPGTRLTVT.

The chain couples TRBV5-4 to TRBJ1-1, with D possibly matching TRBD1 (5 bases). The V gene's germline CDR1 is SGHNT and CDR2 YYREEE (reference sequence). Trimming stripped 1 base from V and 4 bases from J, with 8 bases between. The CDR3 contains 13 residues. As DNA, the CDR3 is TGTGCCAGCAGCTTGATGGGGCCCACTGAAGCTTTCTTT. Its protein product is CASSLMGPTEAFF.

This clone was counted only a few times. The gene calls are TRBV5-1 and TRBJ2-5, with TRBD1 identical over 9 bases. The J call may be incorrect, as the DNA end agrees better with TRBJ2-7. This CDR3 spans 15 amino acids. The germline CDR1 and CDR2 sequences are SGHRS and YFSETQ. CDR3 sequence: CASSFVTGGVYEQYF. CDR3 coding DNA: TGCGCCAGCAGCTTCGTAACAGGGGGCGTCTACGAGCAGTACTTC.

The chain employs TRBV19 and TRBJ2-7, with D perhaps matching TRBD1 (6 bases). CDR1 and CDR2 (germline): LNHDA, SQIVND (reference sequence). The V end was cut by 5 bases, the J end by 2 bases, with 19 bases between. CDR3 length equals 16 residues. The CDR3 DNA sequence: TGTGCCAGTAGTCTCCACGCAGGGGAGATTCCCTACGAGCAGTACTTC. This sequence encodes CASSLHAGEIPYEQYF.

The CDR3 DNA is TGTGCCAGCAGCCCACCAGGACAGATTGAAGCTTTCTTT. Amino acids: CASSPPGQIEAFF. V and J are TRBV5-4 and TRBJ1-1; D is perhaps TRBD1 (6 bases). The CDR3 runs to 13 residues. Germline V gene sequence: CDR1 SGHNT, CDR2 YYREEE (reference sequence). With 4 bases removed from V and 7 bases from J, the gap between germline ends came to 14 bases.

The table lists this clone with a few counts. V and J are TRBV7-2 and TRBJ2-2; D call uncertain. The CDR3 runs to 14 residues. The germline V gene has CDR1 SGHTA and CDR2 FQGNSA. V was clipped by 0 bases and J by 3 bases, with 5 bases between them. The CDR3 DNA reads TGTGCCAGCAGCTTAGCGCAGGACACCGGGGAGCTGTTTTTT. Its protein is CASSLAQDTGELFF.

CDR3 DNA: TGTGCCACCAGCCCAGGGTTAGAGACCCAGTACTTC. It encodes CATSPGLETQYF. The genes are TRBV15 and TRBJ2-5, with D possibly being TRBD1 (5 bases). CDR3 length: 12 amino acids. Looked up from germline, CDR1 is LNHNV and CDR2 is YYDKDF (reference sequence). V shed 5 bases and J shed 4 bases, with 8 bases lying between them.

The J gene is TRBJ1-2, the V gene TRBV10-3; possible D gene TRBD1, 6 bases. CDR3 length: 12 amino acids. CDR1 and CDR2 from the germline V gene are ENHRY and SYGVKD. V lost 5 bases and J 8 bases, leaving 12 bases between the germline ends. The CDR3 nucleotides are TGTGCCATCAGTCCAACAGGGAAGGGCTACACCTTC. It translates to CAISPTGKGYTF.

The chain carries TRBV14 and TRBJ2-3, with 9 bases fitting TRBD2. Germline lookup yields CDR1 SGHDN and CDR2 FVKESK. The CDR3 loop spans 14 amino acids. The J segment lost 6 bases and the V segment lost 5 bases, leaving 6 bases of the junction unmatched. This chain's CDR3 is CASSRAGGFDTQYF. CDR3 sequence (DNA): TGTGCCAGCAGCAGAGCGGGGGGTTTCGATACGCAGTATTTT.

The chain links TRBV6-1 to TRBJ1-1, with D possibly TRBD1 on 6 matching bases. V lost 6 bases, J lost 2 bases, and 10 bases lay in between. CDR3 length: 13 residues. Germline CDR1 and CDR2: MNHNS and SASEGT. The CDR3 spells CASSATGNTEAFF. CDR3 bases: TGTGCCAGCAGCGCGACAGGAAACACTGAAGCTTTCTTT.

This rearrangement joins TRBV6-6 to TRBJ1-3; D perhaps matches TRBD1 (6 bases). With 6 bases removed from V and 4 bases from J, the gap between germline ends came to 16 bases. This CDR3 comprises 15 residues. The V gene's germline CDR1 is MNHNY and CDR2 SVGAGI (reference sequence). CDR3: CASRPQGSGGNTIYF. Written as DNA, the CDR3 is TGTGCCAGCAGACCCCAGGGGTCGGGGGGAAACACCATATATTTT.

This chain links TRBV19 with TRBJ2-1; TRBD2 matches at 8 bases. The CDR3 sequence is 16 residues long. Germline trimming cut 5 bases from V and 10 bases from J; bases unmatched to any gene: 16. CDR1 and CDR2 from the germline V gene are LNHDA and SQIVND (reference sequence). The CDR3: CASSAPYREGFWEQFF. The CDR3 coding sequence is TGTGCCAGTAGTGCCCCCTACCGGGAGGGTTTTTGGGAGCAGTTCTTC.

The chain is built from TRBV7-9 and TRBJ2-6; weak D call: TRBD2 (5 bases). V dropped 5 bases and J dropped 0 bases, with 11 bases sitting between them. In germline, CDR1 is SEHNR, CDR2 FQNEAQ (reference sequence). The CDR3 runs to 16 residues. The CDR3 loop is CASSDLGLSGANVLTF. CDR3 nucleotide sequence: TGTGCCAGCAGCGATCTTGGACTCTCTGGGGCCAACGTCCTGACTTTC.

The CDR3 region has the DNA TGTGCCACCAAGAGACAGGGCGGCACTGAAGCTTTCTTT. As protein: CATKRQGGTEAFF. The gene calls are TRBV10-3 and TRBJ1-1, with 7 bases lining up with TRBD1. The V segment lost 10 bases and the J segment 4 bases; nucleotides outside the gene matches: 9. The CDR3 sequence is 13 residues long. The V gene's germline CDR1 is ENHRY and CDR2 SYGVKD.

With regard to this clone: This same CDR3 is encoded by further DNA sequences in the sample. The J gene is TRBJ2-5, the V gene TRBV29-1, with a weak D call TRBD2 (5 bases). V dropped 3 bases and J dropped 5 bases, with 10 bases sitting between them. Looked up from germline, CDR1 is SQVTM and CDR2 is ANQGSEA. The length of the CDR3 is 12 residues. The CDR3 region is CSVDSGGETQYF. The CDR3 DNA reads as TGCAGCGTTGACAGCGGCGGCGAGACCCAGTACTTC.

Comments on this clone: This same CDR3 is encoded by further DNA sequences in the sample. This chain links TRBV27 with TRBJ1-6, with 8 positions matching TRBD1. This CDR3 has 17 residues. Looked up from germline, CDR1 is MNHEY and CDR2 is SMNVEV (reference sequence). Losses at the gene ends were 5 bases for V and 0 bases for J; bases not matched to a gene: 6. The CDR3 is CASSLTGGGSYNSPLHF. In DNA form, the CDR3 reads TGTGCCAGCAGTCTTACAGGGGGGGGCTCCTATAATTCACCCCTCCACTTT.